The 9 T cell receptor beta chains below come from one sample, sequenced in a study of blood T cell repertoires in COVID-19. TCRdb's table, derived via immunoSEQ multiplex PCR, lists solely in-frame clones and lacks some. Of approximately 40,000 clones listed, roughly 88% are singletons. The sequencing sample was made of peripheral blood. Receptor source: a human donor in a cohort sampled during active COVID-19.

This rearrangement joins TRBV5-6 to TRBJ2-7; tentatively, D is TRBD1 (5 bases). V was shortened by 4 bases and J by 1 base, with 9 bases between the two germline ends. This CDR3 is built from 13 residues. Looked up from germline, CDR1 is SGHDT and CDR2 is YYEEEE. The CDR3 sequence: CASSPGISYEQYF. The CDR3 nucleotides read TGTGCCAGCAGCCCAGGGATATCCTACGAGCAGTACTTC.

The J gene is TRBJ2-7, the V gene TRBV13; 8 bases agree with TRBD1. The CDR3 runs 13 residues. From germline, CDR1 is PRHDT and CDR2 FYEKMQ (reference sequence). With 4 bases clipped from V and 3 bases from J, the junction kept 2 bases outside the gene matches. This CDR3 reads CASSYGTGYEQYF. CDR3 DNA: TGTGCCAGCAGCTACGGGACAGGCTACGAGCAGTACTTC.

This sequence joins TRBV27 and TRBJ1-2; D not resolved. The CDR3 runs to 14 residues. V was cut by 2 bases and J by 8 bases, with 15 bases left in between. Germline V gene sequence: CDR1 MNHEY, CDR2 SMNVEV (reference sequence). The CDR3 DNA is TGTGCCAGCAGTTTAGGATTCGGGGAAGGAGGCTACACCTTC. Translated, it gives CASSLGFGEGGYTF.

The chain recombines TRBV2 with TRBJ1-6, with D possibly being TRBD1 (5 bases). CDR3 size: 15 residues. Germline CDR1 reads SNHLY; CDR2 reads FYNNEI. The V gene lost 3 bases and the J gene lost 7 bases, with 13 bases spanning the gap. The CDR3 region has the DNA TGTGCCAGCAGTGACGCGGGGCTGGGCAATTCACCCCTCCACTTT. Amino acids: CASSDAGLGNSPLHF.

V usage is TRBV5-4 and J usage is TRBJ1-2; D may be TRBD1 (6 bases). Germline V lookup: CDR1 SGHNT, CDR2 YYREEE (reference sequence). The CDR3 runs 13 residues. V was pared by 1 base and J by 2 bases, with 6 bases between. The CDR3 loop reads CASSLQGNYGYTF. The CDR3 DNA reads TGTGCCAGCAGCTTGCAGGGGAACTATGGCTACACCTTC.

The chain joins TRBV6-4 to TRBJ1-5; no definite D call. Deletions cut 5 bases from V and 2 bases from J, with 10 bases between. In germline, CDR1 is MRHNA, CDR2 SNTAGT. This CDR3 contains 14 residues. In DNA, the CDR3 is TGTGCCAGCAGTAAGGAAGGAGGCAATCAGCCCCAGCATTTT. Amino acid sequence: CASSKEGGNQPQHF.

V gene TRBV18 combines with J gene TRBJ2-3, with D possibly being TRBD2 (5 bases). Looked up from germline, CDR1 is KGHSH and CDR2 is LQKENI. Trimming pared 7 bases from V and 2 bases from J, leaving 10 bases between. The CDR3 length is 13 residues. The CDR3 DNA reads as TGTGCCAGCTGGACTCCCCTCACAGATACGCAGTATTTT. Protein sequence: CASWTPLTDTQYF.

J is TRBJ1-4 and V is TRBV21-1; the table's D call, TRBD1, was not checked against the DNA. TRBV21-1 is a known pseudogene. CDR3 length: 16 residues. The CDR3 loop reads CASSKGVRETNEKLFF. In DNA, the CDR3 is TGTGCCAGCAGCAAAGGGGTCAGGGAAACTAATGAAAAACTGTTTTTT.

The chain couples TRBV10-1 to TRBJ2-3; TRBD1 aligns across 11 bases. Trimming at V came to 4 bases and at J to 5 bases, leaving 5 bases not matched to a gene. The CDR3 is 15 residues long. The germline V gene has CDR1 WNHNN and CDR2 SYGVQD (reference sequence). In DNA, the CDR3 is TGCGCCAGCAGTGCGGCCGGGACAGGGGGAGATACGCAGTATTTT. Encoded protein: CASSAAGTGGDTQYF.